In its sample, the clone carrying this TCR beta chain was seen a few times. This specimen belongs to a study of blood T cells in healthy people across ages. Each donor was a healthy Caucasian individual from Russia, aged roughly 6 to 95. A J-beta primer mix and a sample-barcoded 5' primer were used in a second PCR of roughly 6 to 11 cycles. TCRdb used MiXCR to reprocess the 5' RACE reads, holding one entry per CDR3 protein. In the table there are about 1.4 million distinct CDR3 sequences, approximately 59% of which are singletons. V lost 3 bases and J lost 2; bases outside the gene matches: 7. The CDR3 loop spans 14 amino acids. Per germline, CDR1 SQVTM and CDR2 ANQGSEA.

The V gene is TRBV29-1, the J gene TRBJ2-7; 7 nucleotides match TRBD2. The TCR comes from a man in his late teens or twenties in good health. The sequenced sample was blood. CDR3 residues: CSVDNGAGAYEQYF. The CDR3 DNA reads as TGCAGCGTTGATAACGGGGCGGGGGCCTACGAGCAGTACTTC.